These 15 T cell receptor beta chains originate from one sample sequenced in a study of molecular identifiers for immune sequencing clone quantification. Each CDR3 protein is one row after TCRdb ran MiXCR on the PCR reads. The data contain under 65,000 distinct CDR3 sequences, approximately 25% of them singletons. The sequencing sample was made of naive CD8+ T cells from blood, with Jurkat cell RNA spiked in. The subset was: FACS-sorted CD8+CD4-CCR7+CD45RA+ naive T cells. The source is a human donor in good health. Some libraries in this study had Jurkat cell RNA spiked in.

At least ten counts were recorded for this clonotype. The gene calls are TRBV9 and TRBJ2-7, with TRBD2 as a possible D gene (6 bases). Germline CDR1 is SGDLS and CDR2 is YYNGEE. Trimming removed 4 bases from V and 5 bases from J, with 16 bases in between. The CDR3 length is 14 residues. For the CDR3, the DNA is TGTGCCAGCAGCCCGGACTGGGGGGTTCACGAGCAGTACTTC. It encodes CASSPDWGVHEQYF. Together with reference TRBV9 and TRBJ2-7, the CDR3 gives the full variable domain: DSGVTQTPKHLITATGQRVTLRCSPRSGDLSVYWYQQSLDQGLQFLIQYYNGEERAKGNILERFSAQQFPDLHSELNLSSLELGDSALYFCASSPDWGVHEQYFGPGTRLTVT.

This clonotype was detected ten times or more. The rearrangement links TRBV28 to TRBJ2-5; D is uncertain. Germline V gene lookup returns CDR1 MDHEN and CDR2 SYDVKM. V lost 0 bases and J lost 6, with 2 bases in between. The CDR3 is 11 residues long. The CDR3 DNA sequence: TGTGCCAGCAGTTTATGGCAGACCCAGTACTTC. Protein product: CASSLWQTQYF.

Note on this clonotype: This CDR3 fails to terminate in the conserved phenylalanine or tryptophan, so it likely reflects a read error. The rearrangement joins TRBV19 to TRBJ2-3; no clear D. This CDR3 has 11 residues. Germline V lookup: CDR1 LNHDA, CDR2 SQIVND (reference sequence). Deletions cut 7 bases from V and 0 bases from J, with 2 bases between. The CDR3 is CASTSTDTQYL. In DNA form, the CDR3 reads TGTGCCAGTACGAGCACAGATACGCAGTATCTT.

Comment on this clonotype: A read error is possible here, since a much larger clone lies one base away. The gene calls are TRBV7-9 and TRBJ2-2, with no clear D. The CDR3 totals 12 residues. Germline CDR1 is SEHNR and CDR2 is FQNEAQ (reference sequence). The CDR3 DNA reads TGTGCCGGCAGCCCGGCCACCGGGGAGCTGTTTTTT. Translation gives CAGSPATGELFF.

This clonotype was recorded at least ten times. The gene calls are TRBV19 and TRBJ1-1, with 8 positions matching TRBD1. The CDR3 contains 15 residues. V dropped 3 bases and J dropped 0; count of bases not matched to a gene: 3. Germline-derived CDR1 and CDR2 are LNHDA and SQIVND (reference sequence). CDR3 DNA: TGTGCCAGTAGTATTGACAGGGGAGTGAACACTGAAGCTTTCTTT. Amino acid sequence: CASSIDRGVNTEAFF. The complete variable domain, with remaining parts taken from reference TRBV19 and TRBJ1-1, reads DGGITQSPKYLFRKEGQNVTLSCEQNLNHDAMYWYRQDPGQGLRLIYYSQIVNDFQKGDIAEGYSVSREKKESFPLTVTSAQKNPTAFYLCASSIDRGVNTEAFFGQGTRLTVV.

This clonotype appeared many times. The rearrangement uses TRBV5-6 and TRBJ1-1; tentative D call: TRBD1 (6 bases). Per germline, CDR1 SGHDT and CDR2 YYEEEE. V was pared by 1 base and J by 7 bases, with 17 bases between. The CDR3 has 15 amino acids. CDR3 amino acids: CASSLIRDNLSEAFF. Here the CDR3 DNA reads TGTGCCAGCAGCTTGATCCGGGACAACCTAAGTGAAGCTTTCTTT.

A word on this clonotype: It may be a read error: a sequence one base away is much more abundant. V usage is TRBV7-9 and J usage is TRBJ2-4, with D uncertain. CDR1 SEHNR and CDR2 FQNEAQ come from the germline V gene (reference sequence). This CDR3 region has 15 residues. The CDR3 sequence is CASSGNSLAKDIQYF. As DNA, the CDR3 is TGTGCCAGCAGCGGTAATTCCTTAGCCAAAGACATTCAGTACTTC.

Many counts were recorded for this clonotype. V and J are TRBV27 and TRBJ2-3; D is ambiguous. Germline V lookup: CDR1 MNHEY, CDR2 SMNVEV (reference sequence). CDR3 length: 11 residues. Trimming shortened V by 9 bases and J by 2 bases, and 6 bases separated the two germline ends. The chain's CDR3 is CASRATDTQYF. In DNA, the CDR3 is TGTGCCAGTCGGGCCACAGATACGCAGTATTTT.

A few counts support this clonotype. No conserved phenylalanine or tryptophan ends this CDR3, so it is likely a read error. V usage is TRBV19 and J usage is TRBJ2-3, with 11 bases aligning to TRBD2. Trimming cost V 4 bases and J 0 bases; bases outside gene matches: 6. The germline gives CDR1 LNHDA, CDR2 SQIVND (reference sequence). The CDR3 is 17 residues long. CDR3 bases: TGTGCCAGTAGTACGGGGACTAGCGGAATGAGCACAGATACGCAGTATTCT. Translated, it gives CASSTGTSGMSTDTQYS.

The rearrangement uses TRBV5-6 and TRBJ2-7, with TRBD2 matching over 9 bases. With 7 bases clipped from V and 0 bases from J, the junction kept 11 bases outside the gene matches. This CDR3 has 16 residues. Per the germline V gene, CDR1 is SGHDT and CDR2 is YYEEEE. This chain's CDR3 is CASGARLAVSSYEQYF. As DNA, the CDR3 is TGTGCCAGCGGCGCCCGACTAGCGGTGAGCTCCTACGAGCAGTACTTC.

With regard to this clonotype: A much larger clone is a single base away; this may be a read error. Here the CDR3 reads CASSLGFGGHQPQHF. DNA of the CDR3: TGCGCCAGCAGCTTGGGTTTCGGGGGCCATCAGCCCCAGCATTTT. This sequence joins TRBV5-1 and TRBJ1-5; D is perhaps TRBD1 (6 bases). This CDR3 spans 15 amino acids. Germline V gene lookup returns CDR1 SGHRS and CDR2 YFSETQ. V was trimmed by 0 bases and J by 5 bases, leaving 12 bases between them.

In regard to this clonotype: This sequence may be a read error, since a much larger clone differs from it by one base. The chain recombines TRBV9 with TRBJ2-6; the D gene could be TRBD1 or TRBD2 (5 bases each). In germline, CDR1 is SGDLS, CDR2 YYNGEE. This CDR3 contains 15 residues. The CDR3 DNA sequence: TGTGCCAGCAGCGAAGGACTTTCTGGGGCCAACGTCCAGACTTTC. The encoded protein is CASSEGLSGANVQTF.

Ten or more counts support this clonotype. CDR3 region: CASSSGLADFKNIQYF. The CDR3 region has the DNA TGTGCCAGCAGCTCCGGACTAGCGGATTTTAAAAACATTCAGTACTTC. The V and J genes are TRBV5-6 and TRBJ2-4; 10 bases agree with TRBD2. The germline V gene encodes CDR1 SGHDT and CDR2 YYEEEE. V was pared by 3 bases and J by 4 bases, with 7 bases of the junction left unmatched. CDR3 length equals 16 residues.

This clonotype was seen many times. V usage is TRBV12-3 or TRBV12-4 and J usage is TRBJ1-1, with D maybe TRBD1 (6 bases). Trimming removed 4 bases from V and 1 base from J, with 10 bases in between. The CDR3 spans 14 residues. In nucleotides, the CDR3 is TGTGCCAGCAGTTGGTGGACAGAGAACACTGAAGCTTTCTTT. It yields the protein CASSWWTENTEAFF.

This clonotype was counted ten times or more. The chain combines TRBV9 with TRBJ2-3, with D hard to call. The CDR3 has 15 residues. V was trimmed by 4 bases and J by 5 bases, leaving 17 bases between them. Germline V gene sequence: CDR1 SGDLS, CDR2 YYNGEE. CDR3 amino acids: CASSPWGYAGDTQYF. DNA of the CDR3: TGTGCCAGCAGCCCTTGGGGATACGCAGGAGATACGCAGTATTTT.